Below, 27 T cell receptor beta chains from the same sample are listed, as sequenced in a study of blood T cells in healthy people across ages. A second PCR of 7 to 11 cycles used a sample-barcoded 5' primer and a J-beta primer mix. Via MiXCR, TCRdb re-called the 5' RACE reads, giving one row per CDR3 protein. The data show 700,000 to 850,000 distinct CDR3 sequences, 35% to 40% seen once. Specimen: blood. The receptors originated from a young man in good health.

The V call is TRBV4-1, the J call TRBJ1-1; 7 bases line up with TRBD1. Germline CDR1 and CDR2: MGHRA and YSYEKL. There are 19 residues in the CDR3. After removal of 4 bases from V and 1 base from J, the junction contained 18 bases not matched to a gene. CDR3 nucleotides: TGCGCCAGCAGCCGAACGGGAGTTGGGACAGTCGACCCGAACACTGAAGCTTTCTTT. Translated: CASSRTGVGTVDPNTEAFF.

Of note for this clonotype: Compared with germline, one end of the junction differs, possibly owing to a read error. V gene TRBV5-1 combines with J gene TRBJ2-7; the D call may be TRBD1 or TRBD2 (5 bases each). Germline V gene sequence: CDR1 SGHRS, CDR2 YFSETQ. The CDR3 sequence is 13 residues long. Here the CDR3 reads CASRGTRNYGQYF. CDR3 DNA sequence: TGCGCCAGCAGAGGGACCCGGAACTACGGGCAGTACTTC.

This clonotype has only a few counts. CDR3 in DNA: TGTGCCAGCAGTTACAGGGGGGGCAATGAGCAGTACTTC. Amino acids: CASSYRGGNEQYF. The chain has TRBV6-6 and TRBJ2-1, with a tentative D call TRBD2 (7 bases). Gene TRBJ2-7 matches the end of the DNA better, so the J call may be wrong. Per the germline V gene, CDR1 is MNHNY and CDR2 is SVGAGI (reference sequence). This CDR3 has 13 amino acids.

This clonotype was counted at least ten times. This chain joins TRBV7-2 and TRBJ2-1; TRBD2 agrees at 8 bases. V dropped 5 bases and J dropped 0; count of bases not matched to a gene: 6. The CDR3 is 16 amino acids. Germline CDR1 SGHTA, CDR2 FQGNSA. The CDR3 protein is CASSLSGASSYNEQFF. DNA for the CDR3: TGTGCCAGCAGCCTTAGCGGGGCTAGCTCCTACAATGAGCAGTTCTTC.

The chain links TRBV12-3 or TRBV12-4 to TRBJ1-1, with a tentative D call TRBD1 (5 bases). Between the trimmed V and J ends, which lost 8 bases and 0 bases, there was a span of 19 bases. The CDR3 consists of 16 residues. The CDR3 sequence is CASPPGPSGVNTEAFF. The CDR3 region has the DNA TGTGCCAGCCCCCCAGGGCCTTCTGGAGTGAACACTGAAGCTTTCTTT.

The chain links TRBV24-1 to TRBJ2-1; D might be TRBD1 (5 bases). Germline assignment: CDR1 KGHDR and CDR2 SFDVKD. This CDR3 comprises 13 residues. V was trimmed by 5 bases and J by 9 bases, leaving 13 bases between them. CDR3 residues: CATSAPGFGEQFF. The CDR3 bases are TGTGCCACCAGTGCTCCAGGGTTTGGTGAGCAGTTCTTC.

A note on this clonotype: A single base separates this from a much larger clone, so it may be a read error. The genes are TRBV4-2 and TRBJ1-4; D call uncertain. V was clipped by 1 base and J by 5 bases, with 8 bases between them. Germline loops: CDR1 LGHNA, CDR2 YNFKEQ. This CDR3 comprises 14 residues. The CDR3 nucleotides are TGTGCCAGCAGCCAAGGAGGGCAGAATGAAAAACTGTTTTTT. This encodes CASSQGGQNEKLFF.

This CDR3 is CASSLGPGSRAYNEQFF. DNA of the CDR3: TGTGCCAGCAGCTTAGGTCCAGGATCTAGGGCCTACAATGAGCAGTTCTTC. The chain combines TRBV7-2 with TRBJ2-1; D is uncertain. Germline CDR1 reads SGHTA; CDR2 reads FQGNSA. This CDR3 contains 17 residues. The V end lost 1 base, the J end lost 2 bases, and 15 bases lay between the germline ends. Together with reference TRBV7-2 and TRBJ2-1, the CDR3 gives the full variable domain: GAGVSQSPSNKVTEKGKDVELRCDPISGHTALYWYRQSLGQGLEFLIYFQGNSAPDKSGLPSDRFSAERTGGSVSTLTIQRTQQEDSAVYLCASSLGPGSRAYNEQFFGPGTRLTVL.

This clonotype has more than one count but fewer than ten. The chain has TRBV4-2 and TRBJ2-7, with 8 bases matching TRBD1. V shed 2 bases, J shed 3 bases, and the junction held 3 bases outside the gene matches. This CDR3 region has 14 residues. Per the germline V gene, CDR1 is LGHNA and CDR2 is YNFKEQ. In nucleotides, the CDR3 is TGTGCCAGCAGCCAAACACAGGGGGACTACGAGCAGTACTTC. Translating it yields CASSQTQGDYEQYF.

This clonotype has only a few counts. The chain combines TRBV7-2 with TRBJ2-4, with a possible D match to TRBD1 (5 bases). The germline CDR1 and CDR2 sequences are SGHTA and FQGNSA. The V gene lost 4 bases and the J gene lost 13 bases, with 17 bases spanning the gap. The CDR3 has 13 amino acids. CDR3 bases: TGTGCCAGCAGCTCCACAGGTCGCCTAGGGCAGTACTTC. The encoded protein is CASSSTGRLGQYF.

The CDR3 loop is CASSQADRATGDEKLFF. The CDR3 region has the DNA TGTGCCAGCAGCCAAGCGGACAGGGCGACAGGGGATGAAAAACTGTTTTTT. The chain uses TRBV4-2 and TRBJ1-4; 8 bases line up with TRBD1. Per germline, CDR1 LGHNA and CDR2 YNFKEQ. This CDR3 has 17 amino acids. J gave up 6 bases and V 1 base, and 10 bases lay outside the gene matches.

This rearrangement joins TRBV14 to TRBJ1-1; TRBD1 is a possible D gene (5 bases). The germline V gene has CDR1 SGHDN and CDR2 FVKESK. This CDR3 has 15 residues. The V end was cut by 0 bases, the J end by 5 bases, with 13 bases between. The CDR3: CASSQEPGPETEAFF. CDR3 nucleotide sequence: TGTGCCAGCAGCCAAGAGCCGGGGCCGGAGACTGAAGCTTTCTTT.

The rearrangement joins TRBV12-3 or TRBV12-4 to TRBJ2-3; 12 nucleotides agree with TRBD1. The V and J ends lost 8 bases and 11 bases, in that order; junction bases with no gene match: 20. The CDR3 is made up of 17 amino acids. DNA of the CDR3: TGTGCCAGCGACACGACCCGGGACAGGGGGCGAGAAGATGTGCAGTATTTT. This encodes CASDTTRDRGREDVQYF.

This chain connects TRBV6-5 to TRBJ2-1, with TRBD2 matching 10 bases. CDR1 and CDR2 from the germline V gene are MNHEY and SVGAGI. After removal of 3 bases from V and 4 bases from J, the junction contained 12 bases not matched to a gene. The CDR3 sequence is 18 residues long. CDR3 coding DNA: TGTGCCAGCAGTTATCGTATGGCTAGCGGGGGCCTTTACAATGAGCAGTTCTTC. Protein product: CASSYRMASGGLYNEQFF.

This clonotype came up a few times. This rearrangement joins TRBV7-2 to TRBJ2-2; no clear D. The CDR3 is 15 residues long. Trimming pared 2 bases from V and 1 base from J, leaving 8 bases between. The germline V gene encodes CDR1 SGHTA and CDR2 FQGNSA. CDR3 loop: CASSLTVQNTGELFF. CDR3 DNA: TGTGCCAGCAGCTTAACCGTTCAGAACACCGGGGAGCTGTTTTTT.

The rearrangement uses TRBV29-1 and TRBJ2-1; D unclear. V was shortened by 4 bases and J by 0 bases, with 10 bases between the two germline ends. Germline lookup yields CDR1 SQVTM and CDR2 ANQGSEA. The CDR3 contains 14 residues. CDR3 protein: CSVGAVPSYNEQFF. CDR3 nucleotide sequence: TGCAGCGTTGGGGCTGTTCCCTCCTACAATGAGCAGTTCTTC.

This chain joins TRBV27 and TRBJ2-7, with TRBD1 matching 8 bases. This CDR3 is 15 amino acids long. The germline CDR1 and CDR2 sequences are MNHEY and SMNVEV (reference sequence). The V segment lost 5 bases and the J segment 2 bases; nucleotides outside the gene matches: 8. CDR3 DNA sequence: TGTGCCAGCAGTCCAAGGACAGGGAGTCCCTACGAGCAGTACTTC. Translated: CASSPRTGSPYEQYF.

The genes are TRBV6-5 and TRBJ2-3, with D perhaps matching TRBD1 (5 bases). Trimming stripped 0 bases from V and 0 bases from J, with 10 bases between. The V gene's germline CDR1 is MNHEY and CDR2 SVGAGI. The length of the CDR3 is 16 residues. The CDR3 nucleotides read TGTGCCAGCAGTTACTCCCGCAGGGAAAGCACAGATACGCAGTATTTT. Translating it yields CASSYSRRESTDTQYF.

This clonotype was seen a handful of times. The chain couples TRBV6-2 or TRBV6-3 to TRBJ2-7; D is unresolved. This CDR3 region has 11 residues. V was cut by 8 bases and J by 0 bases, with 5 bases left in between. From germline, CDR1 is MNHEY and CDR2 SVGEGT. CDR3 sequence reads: CASGISYEQYF. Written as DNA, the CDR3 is TGTGCCAGCGGCATCTCCTACGAGCAGTACTTC.

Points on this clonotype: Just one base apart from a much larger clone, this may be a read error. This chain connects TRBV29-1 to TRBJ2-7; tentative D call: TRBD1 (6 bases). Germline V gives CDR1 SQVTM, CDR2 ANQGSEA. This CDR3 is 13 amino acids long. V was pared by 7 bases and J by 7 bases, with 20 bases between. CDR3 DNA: TGCAGCGAGCAGACAGGAAGTTACAATGAGCAGTACTTC. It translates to CSEQTGSYNEQYF.

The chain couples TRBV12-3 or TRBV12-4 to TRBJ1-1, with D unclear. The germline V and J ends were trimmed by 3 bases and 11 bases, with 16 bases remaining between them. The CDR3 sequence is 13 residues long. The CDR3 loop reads CASSFDRASSAFF. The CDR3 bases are TGTGCCAGCAGTTTTGACCGGGCCTCGAGCGCTTTCTTT.

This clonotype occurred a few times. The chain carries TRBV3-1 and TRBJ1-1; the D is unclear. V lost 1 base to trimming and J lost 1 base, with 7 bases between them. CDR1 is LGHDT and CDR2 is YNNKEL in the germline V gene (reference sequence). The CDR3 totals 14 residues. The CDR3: CASSQGRRNTEAFF. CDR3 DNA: TGTGCCAGCAGCCAAGGACGCCGGAACACTGAAGCTTTCTTT.

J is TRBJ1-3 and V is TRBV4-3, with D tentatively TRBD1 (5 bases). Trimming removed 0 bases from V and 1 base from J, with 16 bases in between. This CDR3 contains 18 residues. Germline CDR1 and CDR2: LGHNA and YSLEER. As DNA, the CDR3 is TGCGCCAGCAGCCAAGATCTTCCAGGACAAATTTCTGGAAACACCATATATTTT. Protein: CASSQDLPGQISGNTIYF.

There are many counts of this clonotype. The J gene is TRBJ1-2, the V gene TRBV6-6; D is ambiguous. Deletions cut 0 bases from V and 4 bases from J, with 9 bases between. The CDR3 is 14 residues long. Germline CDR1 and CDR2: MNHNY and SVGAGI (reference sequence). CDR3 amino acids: CASSYSQTSYGYTF. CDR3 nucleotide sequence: TGTGCCAGCAGTTACTCCCAGACCAGCTATGGCTACACCTTC.

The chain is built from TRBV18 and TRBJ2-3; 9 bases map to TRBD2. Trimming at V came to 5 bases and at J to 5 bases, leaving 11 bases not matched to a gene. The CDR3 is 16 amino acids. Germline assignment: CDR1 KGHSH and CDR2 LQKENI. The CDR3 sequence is CASSVVSAGGRDTQYF. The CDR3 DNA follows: TGTGCCAGCTCAGTCGTTTCGGCGGGGGGGCGAGATACGCAGTATTTT.

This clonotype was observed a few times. This chain's CDR3 is CASRSTGADEKLFF. The DNA of the CDR3 is TGTGCCAGCAGATCCACAGGGGCGGATGAAAAACTGTTTTTT. The rearrangement links TRBV6-5 to TRBJ1-4; 7 bases fit TRBD1. V was pared by 6 bases and J by 6 bases, with 7 bases of the junction left unmatched. There are 14 residues in the CDR3. From germline, CDR1 is MNHEY and CDR2 SVGAGI.

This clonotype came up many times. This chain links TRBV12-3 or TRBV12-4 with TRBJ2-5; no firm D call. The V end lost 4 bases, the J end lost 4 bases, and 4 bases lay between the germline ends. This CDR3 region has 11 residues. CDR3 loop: CASSSTETQYF. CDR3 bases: TGTGCCAGCAGTTCAACAGAGACCCAGTACTTC.